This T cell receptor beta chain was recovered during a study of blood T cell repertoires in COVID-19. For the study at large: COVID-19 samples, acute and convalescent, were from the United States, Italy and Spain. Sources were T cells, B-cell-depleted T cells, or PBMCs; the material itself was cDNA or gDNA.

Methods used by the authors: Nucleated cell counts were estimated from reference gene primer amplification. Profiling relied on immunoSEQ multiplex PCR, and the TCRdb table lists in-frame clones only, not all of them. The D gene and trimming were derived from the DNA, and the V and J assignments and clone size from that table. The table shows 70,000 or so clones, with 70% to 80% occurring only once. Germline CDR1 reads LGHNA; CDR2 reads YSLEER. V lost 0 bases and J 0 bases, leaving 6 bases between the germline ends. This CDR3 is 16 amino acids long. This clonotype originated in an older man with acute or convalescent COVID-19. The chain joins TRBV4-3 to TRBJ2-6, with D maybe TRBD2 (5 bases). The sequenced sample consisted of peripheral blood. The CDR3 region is CASSQDGSSGANVLTF. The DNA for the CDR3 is TGCGCCAGCAGCCAAGATGGGAGCTCTGGGGCCAACGTCCTGACTTTC.